The rows below give T cell receptor beta chains drawn from one sample of a study of Ad26.COV2.S vaccination and SARS-CoV-2 variants. The repertoire was sequenced with immunoSEQ multiplex PCR; TCRdb's copy has only in-frame clones and lacks some. Seen here are roughly 380,000 clones, 85% to 90% observed once, and the top ten hold 3.6%. Material: peripheral blood, obtained in a trial of Ad26.COV2.S vaccine versus placebo. The receptors come from a person between 18 and 59 years old who received the Ad26.COV2.S COVID-19 vaccine or a placebo. CDR3s include the opening cysteine and the closing phenylalanine or tryptophan. The order of the fields is CDR3 protein, CDR3 DNA, V gene, clone size, J gene, D gene. D genes are given only for firm matches. Not all rows give a size; the values are once, few, many and, for expanded clones, a class.

CDR3 protein: CASSFSGAYYEQYF
CDR3 DNA: TGCGCCAGCAGCTTCTCCGGTGCCTACTACGAGCAGTACTTC
V gene: TRBV5-1
clone size: -
J gene: TRBJ2-7
D gene: -

CDR3 protein: CASSFPLQGAIYEQYF
CDR3 DNA: TGTGCCAGCAGTTTCCCCCTACAGGGGGCGATCTACGAGCAGTACTTC
V gene: TRBV28
clone size: few
J gene: TRBJ2-7
D gene: TRBD1

CDR3 protein: CASRQGWNTGELFF
CDR3 DNA: TGTGCCAGCAGGCAGGGGTGGAACACCGGGGAGCTGTTTTTT
V gene: TRBV6-5
clone size: -
J gene: TRBJ2-2
D gene: -

CDR3 protein: CAWSGASGSTDTQYF
CDR3 DNA: TGTGCCTGGAGTGGGGCTAGCGGGAGCACAGATACGCAGTATTTT
V gene: TRBV30
clone size: -
J gene: TRBJ2-3
D gene: TRBD2

CDR3 protein: CATSRDLGGQLFF
CDR3 DNA: TGTGCCACCAGCAGAGATCTGGGGGGGCAACTGTTTTTT
V gene: TRBV15
clone size: -
J gene: TRBJ1-4
D gene: -

CDR3 protein: CASNPQNTEAFF
CDR3 DNA: TGTGCCAGCAACCCACAGAACACTGAAGCTTTCTTT
V gene: TRBV12-3/TRBV12-4
clone size: -
J gene: TRBJ1-1
D gene: -

CDR3 protein: CASSFGGEETQYF
CDR3 DNA: TGTGCCAGCAGCTTTGGCGGGGAAGAGACCCAGTACTTC
V gene: TRBV5-4
clone size: -
J gene: TRBJ2-5
D gene: -

CDR3 protein: CASSQARDYNSPLHF
CDR3 DNA: TGTGCCAGCAGCCAAGCCAGGGACTATAATTCACCCCTCCACTTT
V gene: TRBV3-1/TRBV3-2
clone size: -
J gene: TRBJ1-6
D gene: -

CDR3 protein: CATLDSNYGYTF
CDR3 DNA: TGTGCCACCCTCGACAGTAACTATGGCTACACCTTC
V gene: TRBV28
clone size: -
J gene: TRBJ1-2
D gene: -

CDR3 protein: CASSSGQEREKLFF
CDR3 DNA: TGTGCCAGCAGCTCGGGACAGGAGCGCGAAAAACTGTTTTTT
V gene: TRBV7-8
clone size: -
J gene: TRBJ1-4
D gene: TRBD1

CDR3 protein: CASSGSLNTEAFF
CDR3 DNA: TGTGCCAGCTCGGGGAGCTTGAACACTGAAGCTTTCTTT
V gene: TRBV19
clone size: -
J gene: TRBJ1-1
D gene: -

CDR3 protein: CASSPVGIGEQFF
CDR3 DNA: TGTGCCAGCAGCCCAGTCGGCATCGGGGAGCAGTTCTTC
V gene: TRBV7-9
clone size: -
J gene: TRBJ2-1
D gene: -

CDR3 protein: CASGTGEMNNEQFF
CDR3 DNA: TGTGCCAGCGGGACAGGAGAAATGAACAATGAGCAGTTCTTC
V gene: TRBV2
clone size: -
J gene: TRBJ2-1
D gene: TRBD1

CDR3 protein: CASSPRSASRGEQFF
CDR3 DNA: TGTGCCAGCAGCCCAAGGTCGGCGTCCCGCGGTGAGCAGTTCTTC
V gene: TRBV5-4
clone size: -
J gene: TRBJ2-1
D gene: -

CDR3 protein: CASSEASLGGYNSPLHF
CDR3 DNA: TGTGCCAGCAGTGAAGCGTCGCTCGGGGGATATAATTCACCCCTCCACTTT
V gene: TRBV6-1
clone size: -
J gene: TRBJ1-6
D gene: -

CDR3 protein: CASSIASGQPQHF
CDR3 DNA: TGTGCCAGTAGTATAGCCTCGGGTCAGCCCCAGCATTTT
V gene: TRBV19
clone size: -
J gene: TRBJ1-5
D gene: -